The entry below describes one TCR beta chain. With 2 bases removed from V and 5 bases from J, the gap between germline ends came to 19 bases. Germline assignment: CDR1 KGHSH and CDR2 LQKENI. CDR3 length: 16 residues. The naive CD8 fraction comprised CD45RO-negative cells positively selected for CCR7 and excluded terminally differentiated effector memory CD45RA+ cells. In the original analysis: Because ImmunoSEQ provided only junction sequences with no quality scores, the filtering differed. Data came from immunoSEQ multiplex PCR; TCRdb stores just in-frame clones and leaves some out. The V and J calls and clone size were taken over from that table, and D and trimming were inferred from the DNA. This table has about 2.2 million clones, 93% appearing once. The data belong to a study of shared clonotypes between healthy human individuals.

Sequencing was performed on naive CD8+ T cells from PBMCs. The chain joins TRBV18 to TRBJ2-7; D uncertain. This sequence was found in a man in his late teens or twenties in good health. Some clones in this sample may be carry-over from other donors' samples. The CDR3 loop is CASSPEGKGWSDEQYF. The CDR3 DNA reads as TGTGCCAGCTCACCAGAAGGCAAAGGGTGGAGCGACGAGCAGTACTTC.